This TCR beta chain emerged from a study of cytomegalovirus exposure and HLA in healthy donors. The count of this clone is one. Its matching antigen is unknown. Primers for the PCR totalled 60 Vbeta and 13 Jbeta. Sequencing was performed with immunoSEQ multiplex PCR; in TCRdb, only in-frame clones are kept and a portion is missing. This table holds around 100,000 clones, around three quarters found once. Study findings and constraints: Donors belonging to an Asian-associated ancestry cluster reportedly showed fewer N-insertions in productive TCRs than the approximately 670-donor mean, according to what a later analysis found. Analyses of presence/absence relied on an assumption of roughly uniform sequencing depth across donors.

Per the germline V gene, CDR1 is SEHNR and CDR2 is FQNEAQ (reference sequence). Germline trimming cut 2 bases from V and 2 bases from J; bases unmatched to any gene: 3. CDR3 length: 15 amino acids. The J gene is TRBJ1-3, the V gene TRBV7-9; 7 bases align to TRBD1. Sequenced input: PBMCs. The source is a man aged 40-49 years in good health and CMV-seronegative. The CDR3 here is CASSLMTGPGNTIYF. DNA of the CDR3: TGTGCCAGCAGCTTAATGACAGGGCCTGGAAACACCATATATTTT.